Following are 30 T cell receptor beta chains from one sample sequenced in a study of blood T cell repertoires in COVID-19 (TCRdb year 2020). Libraries were made using the immunoSEQ multiplex PCR assay. TCRdb holds this immuneACCESS table with in-frame rearrangements only. Some clones are missing; in checked studies, unresolved V genes explain under half, and the rest has no known cause. The sample data list some 140,000 clones, and roughly 83% of these were observed just once. Of the sample, 17% is held by the ten largest clones. Sequencing was done on a sample of peripheral blood. The receptor source for this set is an elderly woman with acute or convalescent COVID-19.

V gene TRBV7-9 combines with J gene TRBJ2-7; 8 positions agree with TRBD1. Germline CDR1 reads SEHNR; CDR2 reads FQNEAQ (reference sequence). V trimming: 5 bases; J trimming: 2 bases; junction bases outside the gene matches: 14. CDR3 length: 17 amino acids. This chain's CDR3 is CASSIYGIAGGAYEQYF. The CDR3 DNA is TGTGCCAGCAGCATATACGGGATTGCAGGGGGCGCCTACGAGCAGTACTTC.

V usage is TRBV2 and J usage is TRBJ1-5; the match to TRBD1 covers 7 bases. This CDR3 is 15 amino acids long. Germline V gene lookup returns CDR1 SNHLY and CDR2 FYNNEI. J gave up 0 bases and V 3 bases, and 2 bases lay outside the gene matches. The CDR3 coding sequence is TGTGCCAGCAGTGATTCAGGGGGTAGCAATCAGCCCCAGCATTTT. The encoded protein is CASSDSGGSNQPQHF.

The chain employs TRBV7-8 and TRBJ2-5; D gene ambiguous. This CDR3 contains 13 residues. V lost 3 bases to trimming and J lost 5 bases, with 10 bases between them. The germline CDR1 and CDR2 sequences are SGHVS and FQNEAQ. The CDR3 is CASSFSLLETQYF. CDR3 nucleotides: TGTGCCAGCAGCTTCTCGTTATTGGAGACCCAGTACTTC.

A single count supports this clone. The V call is TRBV6-2 or TRBV6-3, the J call TRBJ1-1, with D tentatively TRBD1 (5 bases). Germline V lookup: CDR1 MNHEY, CDR2 SVGEGT. The CDR3 consists of 13 residues. V gave up 4 bases and J gave up 3 bases, with 9 bases separating them. CDR3 residues: CASSFLGDTEAFF. CDR3 sequence (DNA): TGTGCCAGCAGTTTTTTAGGGGACACTGAAGCTTTCTTT.

The chain combines TRBV7-9 with TRBJ2-7; D is ambiguous. Trimming removed 1 base at V and 7 bases at J, with 11 bases between. The CDR3 extends over 13 amino acids. Germline CDR1 and CDR2: SEHNR and FQNEAQ (reference sequence). The CDR3 coding sequence is TGTGCCAGCAGCTTAGACAGATTTTTGGAGCAGTACTTC. Its protein is CASSLDRFLEQYF.

The V gene is TRBV9, the J gene TRBJ1-2; TRBD1 is a possible D gene (5 bases). The germline gives CDR1 SGDLS, CDR2 YYNGEE. The CDR3 extends over 13 amino acids. V dropped 3 bases and J dropped 7 bases, with 13 bases sitting between them. DNA of the CDR3: TGTGCCAGCAGCGGAGCCGCGGGGGTTGGCTACACCTTC. This gives the protein CASSGAAGVGYTF.

This clone was seen a single time. The rearrangement links TRBV30 to TRBJ1-6; TRBD1 agrees at 9 bases. Germline V gives CDR1 GTSNPN, CDR2 SVGIG (reference sequence). The CDR3 contains 17 residues. V lost 3 bases to trimming and J lost 1 base; unmatched junction nucleotides: 7. Here the CDR3 reads CAWSFTGGTSYNSPLHF. The CDR3 DNA reads TGTGCCTGGAGCTTTACAGGGGGCACGTCCTATAATTCACCCCTCCACTTT.

This clone was detected once. The V gene is TRBV7-9, the J gene TRBJ2-3; D is unresolved. The CDR3 contains 13 residues. Per the germline V gene, CDR1 is SEHNR and CDR2 is FQNEAQ (reference sequence). Trimming stripped 5 bases from V and 6 bases from J, with 12 bases between. The CDR3 loop is CASSRNAADTQYF. The CDR3 nucleotides read TGTGCCAGCAGCCGAAACGCGGCGGATACGCAGTATTTT.

This clone was picked up one time. The V and J genes are TRBV19 and TRBJ1-2; weak D call: TRBD1 (5 bases). V lost 4 bases and J 3 bases, leaving 12 bases between the germline ends. Germline V gene sequence: CDR1 LNHDA, CDR2 SQIVND (reference sequence). The CDR3 has 14 residues. Here the CDR3 reads CASSKDSVYYGYTF. In nucleotides, the CDR3 is TGTGCCAGTAGTAAAGACAGTGTCTACTATGGCTACACCTTC.

Regarding this clone: At the DNA level, this CDR3 is encoded by other sequences in the same sample as well. This chain uses TRBV12-3 or TRBV12-4 with TRBJ1-5; D gene ambiguous. Trimming cost V 3 bases and J 2 bases, with 5 bases left between them. This CDR3 has 13 amino acids. CDR3 residues: CASSFGGNQPQHF. The CDR3 DNA reads as TGTGCCAGCAGTTTCGGAGGCAATCAGCCCCAGCATTTT.

The chain carries TRBV18 and TRBJ2-7; the match to TRBD1 covers 12 bases. CDR3 size: 15 residues. Germline V CDR1 and CDR2: KGHSH, LQKENI. The V and J ends lost 4 bases and 4 bases, in that order; junction bases with no gene match: 5. CDR3 sequence reads: CASSRRGQGAYEQYF. Written as DNA, the CDR3 is TGTGCCAGCTCACGGCGGGGACAGGGGGCATACGAGCAGTACTTC.

V gene TRBV6-4 combines with J gene TRBJ1-1; D perhaps matches TRBD1 (5 bases). This CDR3 has 15 amino acids. Germline V gene lookup returns CDR1 MRHNA and CDR2 SNTAGT. The V and J ends lost 2 bases and 3 bases respectively, with 13 bases between them. The CDR3 sequence: CASSDPPTVDTEAFF. Here the CDR3 DNA reads TGTGCCAGCAGTGACCCCCCGACAGTGGACACTGAAGCTTTCTTT.

The chain's CDR3 is CASSFGRDSLMNTEAFF. CDR3 DNA sequence: TGTGCCAGCAGCTTCGGAAGGGACAGCCTTATGAACACTGAAGCTTTCTTT. The chain combines TRBV7-2 with TRBJ1-1; 7 bases line up with TRBD1. V lost 3 bases to trimming and J lost 0 bases; unmatched junction nucleotides: 10. Germline CDR1 SGHTA, CDR2 FQGNSA. The CDR3 spans 17 residues. The full variable domain, its missing parts supplied by reference TRBV7-2 and TRBJ1-1, is GAGVSQSPSNKVTEKGKDVELRCDPISGHTALYWYRQSLGQGLEFLIYFQGNSAPDKSGLPSDRFSAERTGGSVSTLTIQRTQQEDSAVYLCASSFGRDSLMNTEAFFGQGTRLTVV.

The chain recombines TRBV5-1 with TRBJ1-6, with D maybe TRBD1 (5 bases). Deletions cut 0 bases from V and 5 bases from J, with 6 bases between. The CDR3 totals 14 residues. Germline V gene data show CDR1 as SGHRS and CDR2 as YFSETQ. DNA of the CDR3: TGCGCCAGCAGCTTGGGCAGGGATAATTCACCCCTCCACTTT. Its translation is CASSLGRDNSPLHF.

The chain recombines TRBV2 with TRBJ1-2; TRBD1 aligns across 9 bases. Germline values: CDR1 SNHLY, CDR2 FYNNEI. The CDR3 consists of 13 residues. The CDR3 is CGGTGYLYDGYTF. In DNA form, the CDR3 reads TGTGGGGGGACAGGGTATTTGTACGATGGCTACACCTTC. Based on the CDR3 plus reference TRBV2 and TRBJ1-2, the full variable domain is EPEVTQTPSHQVTQMGQEVILRCVPISNHLYFYWYRQILGQKVEFLVSFYNNEISEKSEIFDDQFSVERPDGSNFTLKIRSTKLEDSAMYFCGGTGYLYDGYTFGSGTRLTVV.

The CDR3 is CASSPRLAVGTDTQYF. Written as DNA, the CDR3 is TGTGCCAGCTCACCACGCCTAGCGGTAGGCACAGATACGCAGTATTTT. The V and J genes are TRBV18 and TRBJ2-3; 7 bases align to TRBD2. The CDR3 runs 16 residues. Germline V gene sequence: CDR1 KGHSH, CDR2 LQKENI. V was clipped by 1 base and J by 1 base; unmatched bases: 5.

This clone was detected only once. This chain connects TRBV5-1 to TRBJ2-1; 9 nucleotides agree with TRBD2. CDR1 is SGHRS, CDR2 YFSETQ, per germline. Unmatched junction bases numbered 11, after V lost 2 bases and J lost 8 bases. The CDR3 has 16 amino acids. The CDR3 is CASSFQRGLATDEQFF. CDR3 DNA: TGCGCCAGCAGCTTTCAGAGGGGACTAGCCACGGATGAGCAGTTCTTC. Filled out from reference TRBV5-1 and TRBJ2-1, the complete variable domain reads KAGVTQTPRYLIKTRGQQVTLSCSPISGHRSVSWYQQTPGQGLQFLFEYFSETQRNKGNFPGRFSGRQFSNSRSEMNVSTLELGDSALYLCASSFQRGLATDEQFFGPGTRLTVL.

V usage is TRBV12-5 and J usage is TRBJ1-6; D call uncertain. The CDR3 contains 15 residues. The V gene lost 3 bases and the J gene lost 9 bases, with 15 bases spanning the gap. The germline CDR1 and CDR2 sequences are LGHNT and FRNRAP. CDR3 sequence: CASGFYGQSPSPLHF. The CDR3 DNA reads TGTGCTAGTGGTTTTTATGGCCAGTCCCCTTCACCCCTCCACTTT.

J is TRBJ2-7 and V is TRBV2, with 8 bases lining up with TRBD1. CDR3 length: 17 residues. Germline assignment: CDR1 SNHLY and CDR2 FYNNEI. Germline trimming cut 3 bases from V and 0 bases from J; bases unmatched to any gene: 10. CDR3 bases: TGTGCCAGCAGTGATTTAGGACAGGGCGATGTCTCCTACGAGCAGTACTTC. Translation gives CASSDLGQGDVSYEQYF.

This chain links TRBV19 with TRBJ2-7; TRBD1 is a possible D gene (6 bases). CDR3 length equals 14 residues. Trimming left V 3 bases short and J 0 bases short, with 9 bases between. Germline V gene lookup returns CDR1 LNHDA and CDR2 SQIVND (reference sequence). The CDR3 nucleotides read TGTGCCAGTAGTATCTCCAGGGGCTCCTACGAGCAGTACTTC. It specifies CASSISRGSYEQYF.

The rearrangement uses TRBV9 and TRBJ1-5, with D possibly matching TRBD1 (6 bases). The germline V and J ends were trimmed by 2 bases and 5 bases, with 14 bases remaining between them. From germline, CDR1 is SGDLS and CDR2 YYNGEE. This CDR3 region has 15 residues. The CDR3 region has the DNA TGTGCCAGCAGCGTGGCAGGGGAGAGGCATCAGCCCCAGCATTTT. Protein sequence: CASSVAGERHQPQHF.

V and J are TRBV6-6 and TRBJ2-1, with D possibly being TRBD2 (6 bases). The CDR3 is 14 residues long. V was trimmed by 2 bases and J by 6 bases, leaving 11 bases between them. The germline V gene has CDR1 MNHNY and CDR2 SVGAGI (reference sequence). CDR3 loop: CASSYGQGGNEQFF. The CDR3 nucleotides read TGTGCCAGCAGTTACGGGCAGGGAGGCAATGAGCAGTTCTTC.

The chain recombines TRBV7-8 with TRBJ2-2; 12 bases fit TRBD2. The ends lost 8 bases at V and 2 bases at J; junction bases unmatched: 12. Germline V gene data show CDR1 as SGHVS and CDR2 as FQNEAQ. This CDR3 is built from 18 residues. Here the CDR3 DNA reads TGTGCCAGCGGCGTTAGGCTAGCGGGGGGGTACAACACCGGGGAGCTGTTTTTT. Residues: CASGVRLAGGYNTGELFF.

V and J are TRBV7-9 and TRBJ1-6; tentatively, D is TRBD1 (5 bases). Trimming took off 5 bases at V and 9 bases at J, with 17 bases between the two ends. CDR3 length: 15 amino acids. Germline values: CDR1 SEHNR, CDR2 FQNEAQ (reference sequence). The CDR3 here is CASSLTEAGGSPLHF. The CDR3 region has the DNA TGTGCCAGCAGCCTCACAGAGGCCGGGGGTTCACCCCTCCACTTT.

This clone was seen more than once but under ten times. The CDR3 is CASRQGRLQFF. The CDR3 DNA follows: TGTGCCAGCAGGCAAGGGAGACTCCAGTTCTTC. The rearrangement uses TRBV6-5 and TRBJ2-1; tentative D call: TRBD2 (5 bases). The CDR3 covers 11 residues. Trimming removed 6 bases at V and 13 bases at J, with 13 bases between. Germline loops: CDR1 MNHEY, CDR2 SVGAGI.

This chain links TRBV19 with TRBJ2-3; 7 nucleotides line up with TRBD1. The CDR3 runs to 16 residues. The ends lost 9 bases at V and 5 bases at J; junction bases unmatched: 17. CDR1 LNHDA and CDR2 SQIVND come from the germline V gene (reference sequence). CDR3 nucleotides: TGTGCCAGCTCGCGCGACAGGGTAGCCTCACTAGATACGCAGTATTTT. This gives the protein CASSRDRVASLDTQYF. Filled out from reference TRBV19 and TRBJ2-3, the complete variable domain reads DGGITQSPKYLFRKEGQNVTLSCEQNLNHDAMYWYRQDPGQGLRLIYYSQIVNDFQKGDIAEGYSVSREKKESFPLTVTSAQKNPTAFYLCASSRDRVASLDTQYFGPGTRLTVL.

The V and J genes are TRBV27 and TRBJ2-5; 9 bases align to TRBD2. Per germline, CDR1 MNHEY and CDR2 SMNVEV (reference sequence). The CDR3 is made up of 15 amino acids. V lost 2 bases to trimming and J lost 4 bases; unmatched junction nucleotides: 5. CDR3 loop: CASSLRGGAPETQYF. For the CDR3, the DNA is TGTGCCAGCAGTTTACGCGGGGGGGCCCCAGAGACCCAGTACTTC.

The chain joins TRBV2 to TRBJ1-5; the match to TRBD1 covers 7 bases. V gave up 6 bases and J gave up 5 bases; unmatched junction bases: 7. The germline V gene has CDR1 SNHLY and CDR2 FYNNEI. CDR3 length: 14 residues. The CDR3 DNA follows: TGTGCCAGCAGCCTGACAGGGAACCATCAGCCCCAGCATTTT. It translates to CASSLTGNHQPQHF.

The CDR3 loop reads CASSPRDRGIYGYTF. In DNA, the CDR3 is TGCGCCAGCAGCCCTCGGGACAGGGGTATCTATGGCTACACCTTC. V gene TRBV4-3 combines with J gene TRBJ1-2; 10 positions agree with TRBD1. This CDR3 region has 15 residues. V shed 4 bases, J shed 4 bases, and the junction held 6 bases outside the gene matches. CDR1 is LGHNA and CDR2 is YSLEER in the germline V gene.

The J gene is TRBJ2-2, the V gene TRBV7-8; D is possibly TRBD2 (6 bases). V shed 2 bases and J shed 4 bases, with 14 bases lying between them. This CDR3 is built from 16 residues. CDR1 and CDR2 from the germline V gene are SGHVS and FQNEAQ. The CDR3: CASSLYAGMGTGELFF. DNA for the CDR3: TGTGCCAGCAGCTTATATGCGGGAATGGGCACCGGGGAGCTGTTTTTT.